Given below is one T cell receptor (beta chain) in context. This specimen comes from a study of tumor-infiltrating lymphocytes in localized non-small cell lung cancer. Study at large: Tumor tissue and non-adjacent uninvolved lung came from each patient.

Germline V gives CDR1 SGHDN, CDR2 FVKESK. V lost 1 base to trimming and J lost 4 bases, with 10 bases between them. The CDR3 runs 14 residues. Generated by immunoSEQ multiplex PCR, the TCRdb table keeps only in-frame clones and is missing some. The table lists about 18,000 clones, 73% of them singletons, with 4.3% in the top ten. Sequenced material: lung tumor tissue. The sequence came from a human donor with non-small cell lung cancer. J is TRBJ1-1 and V is TRBV14, with D uncertain. The CDR3 coding sequence is TGTGCCAGCAGCCAAGTAACAGTGCGCACTGAAGCTTTCTTT. It translates to CASSQVTVRTEAFF.